The following is a TCR beta chain sequence with its context. Its target is not known. Germline CDR1 reads SGHVS; CDR2 reads FNYEAQ. V lost 4 bases, J lost 3 bases, and 15 bases lay in between. The CDR3 is made up of 15 amino acids. TCRB transcripts that were expressed got sequenced, as all of the isolated RNA had been reverse transcribed. Assay used: immunoSEQ multiplex PCR; TCRdb lists only in-frame clones, some missing. The repertoire includes hundreds of thousands of clones, around 15% of them detected once, and 0.02% to 0.025% sits in the top ten. Only one heparinised blood draw was taken per donor, and its volume averaged around 110 mL. This sample was taken from a study of beta chain features in type 1 diabetes. Study-wide results and caveats: For Type 1 diabetes patients, all four CD4+ subsets carried TCRB CDR3s that were moderately but significantly shorter.

The TCR was taken from a man aged 18 to 35 with type 1 diabetes. The chain recombines TRBV7-6 with TRBJ1-2; D uncertain. The sample was naive CD4+ T cells from blood. CDR3 residues: CASSSLDLSDYGYTF. In nucleotides, the CDR3 is TGTGCCAGCAGCTCTCTTGACCTTTCCGACTATGGCTACACCTTC.